Sequencing of this T cell receptor beta chain was carried out in a study of cytomegalovirus exposure and HLA in healthy donors. General study points: Rates of TCR association differed by HLA locus in a later analysis, with DRB1 highest and HLA-C lowest. Later on, analysis showed that most CMV-associated TCR beta chains appeared to be HLA-restricted. For presence/absence analyses, sequencing depth was assumed to be roughly uniform across donors.

In germline, CDR1 is MNHNY, CDR2 SVGAGI (reference sequence). V trimming: 5 bases; J trimming: 3 bases; junction bases outside the gene matches: 5. The CDR3 has 15 amino acids. A word on this clone: As yet, its antigen is unknown.

13 Jbeta primers and 60 Vbeta primers were used for the PCR. Per the original methods: The authors later counted tens of millions of unique TCR beta chains, some 12 million of them shared. Repertoires were generated with immunoSEQ multiplex PCR, while TCRdb's copy carries only in-frame clones and drops some. V and J calls and clone size are copied from that table; D and trimming were computed from the DNA. This sample's table reports approximately 82,000 clones. V usage is TRBV6-6 and J usage is TRBJ2-7; 12 positions agree with TRBD2. This receptor was taken from a woman aged 60-75 years in good health and CMV-seronegative. The material sequenced was PBMCs. CDR3 residues: CASSHPTSGSYEQYF. Written as DNA, the CDR3 is TGTGCCAGCAGTCACCCGACTAGCGGGAGCTACGAGCAGTACTTC.